The clone carrying this T cell receptor (beta chain) was detected only a few times. What it binds is not known. The V gene's germline CDR1 is SGHVS and CDR2 FNYEAQ. Deletions cut 1 base from V and 5 bases from J, with 14 bases between. The CDR3 totals 15 residues. Each CDR3 protein is one row after TCRdb ran MiXCR on the 5' RACE reads. The data show about half a million distinct CDR3 sequences, around a sixth seen once. The data were taken from a study of T-cell memory formation after mild COVID-19. Points from the study as a whole: The pre-infection memory compartment contained some responding clones, suggesting cross-reactive memory joined. Balance between CD4 and CD8 was seen in clones contracting day 15 to 85, and a CD4+ lean was seen in later expanders.

Source material: PBMCs or a T cell subset sorted from them (not recorded which). The chain links TRBV7-6 to TRBJ1-2; no clear D. This sequence was found in an adult woman who had mild COVID-19 (a few samples of this study predate the infection). Cell type and time point are not known. The DNA of the CDR3 is TGTGCCAGCAGCTTAGGGGTGGGCCCTGGGTATGGCTACACCTTC. Translation gives CASSLGVGPGYGYTF.